Below, 14 T cell receptor beta chains from the same sample are listed, as sequenced in a study of siplizumab effects on memory and regulatory T cells. Profiling relied on immunoSEQ multiplex PCR, and the TCRdb table lists in-frame clones only, not all of them. The repertoire consists of 60,000 to 70,000 clones, with roughly 88% occurring once and the leading ten covering about 1.7%. The sequencing input was Tregs sorted from blood. These receptor sequences come from a human donor in good health.

Only a few counts were recorded for this clone. The CDR3 sequence is CATSRGGNSEQYF. DNA of the CDR3: TGTGCCACCAGCAGAGGGGGGAATTCAGAGCAGTACTTC. The chain has TRBV15 and TRBJ2-7, with D perhaps being TRBD1 or TRBD2 (5 bases each). Trimming cost V 1 base and J 7 bases, with 11 bases left between them. Germline values: CDR1 LNHNV, CDR2 YYDKDF (reference sequence). This CDR3 has 13 residues.

The chain combines TRBV11-3 with TRBJ2-7; 9 nucleotides agree with TRBD1. Losses at the gene ends were 0 bases for V and 3 bases for J; bases not matched to a gene: 3. The germline CDR1 and CDR2 sequences are SGHNT and YENEEA. The CDR3 loop spans 15 amino acids. The CDR3 DNA reads TGTGCCAGCAGCTTAGAAGGGACAGGGTTCTACGAGCAGTACTTC. Protein: CASSLEGTGFYEQYF.

The chain recombines TRBV4-2 with TRBJ2-7; 8 bases line up with TRBD2. CDR1 and CDR2 from the germline V gene are LGHNA and YNFKEQ. Unmatched junction bases numbered 7, after V lost 1 base and J lost 2 bases. The CDR3 contains 16 residues. CDR3 DNA: TGTGCCAGCAGCCAAGCTCACGGGACTAGAACCTACGAGCAGTACTTC. Translated, it gives CASSQAHGTRTYEQYF.

The CDR3 here is CASKSGVAGVSYNEQFF. The CDR3 DNA reads TGTGCCAGCAAAAGTGGGGTAGCGGGAGTATCCTACAATGAGCAGTTCTTC. J is TRBJ2-1 and V is TRBV27; TRBD2 agrees at 9 bases. The J segment lost 1 base and the V segment lost 7 bases, leaving 11 bases of the junction unmatched. This CDR3 is built from 17 residues. CDR1 is MNHEY, CDR2 SMNVEV, per germline (reference sequence).

The J gene is TRBJ2-5, the V gene TRBV19; a weak D match, TRBD1 (7 bases). The V gene's germline CDR1 is LNHDA and CDR2 SQIVND (reference sequence). The CDR3 contains 14 residues. Trimming removed 1 base from V and 4 bases from J, with 10 bases in between. The CDR3 coding sequence is TGTGCCAGTAGTATAGCCCAGGGGGGAGAGACCCAGTACTTC. Residues: CASSIAQGGETQYF.

The CDR3 nucleotides are TGTGCCAGCAGCACGTCCGGGACGTCTAACTATGGCTACACCTTC. Its translation: CASSTSGTSNYGYTF. The J gene is TRBJ1-2, the V gene TRBV7-8; maybe TRBD1 (5 bases). The CDR3 is 15 residues long. The germline V gene has CDR1 SGHVS and CDR2 FQNEAQ. V dropped 5 bases and J dropped 0 bases, with 13 bases sitting between them.

This clone was seen once. The chain has TRBV7-3 and TRBJ1-2; 7 nucleotides line up with TRBD1. Trimming at V came to 5 bases and at J to 8 bases, leaving 8 bases not matched to a gene. The V gene's germline CDR1 is SGHTA and CDR2 FQGTGA. The CDR3 contains 13 residues. The chain's CDR3 is CASSVDRAKGYTF. CDR3 nucleotide sequence: TGTGCCAGCAGCGTTGACAGGGCTAAAGGCTACACCTTC.

The gene calls are TRBV27 and TRBJ2-5; 8 positions agree with TRBD2. Looked up from germline, CDR1 is MNHEY and CDR2 is SMNVEV (reference sequence). The CDR3 totals 16 residues. V dropped 5 bases and J dropped 4; count of bases not matched to a gene: 12. The CDR3 protein is CASSPGSGGRGETQYF. As DNA, the CDR3 is TGTGCCAGCAGTCCGGGGAGCGGGGGCCGGGGAGAGACCCAGTACTTC.

The table lists this clone with a few counts. As DNA, the CDR3 is TGTGCCAGCAGTAGGGGGGCTAGCGGGAGAATCTACGAGCAGTACTTC. Amino acid sequence: CASSRGASGRIYEQYF. The rearrangement uses TRBV2 and TRBJ2-7, with TRBD2 matching over 10 bases. Germline V gene data show CDR1 as SNHLY and CDR2 as FYNNEI. The CDR3 covers 16 residues. The V and J ends lost 5 bases and 3 bases, in that order; junction bases with no gene match: 10.

This chain joins TRBV28 and TRBJ1-6, with D maybe TRBD1 (6 bases). The CDR3 sequence is 16 residues long. Looked up from germline, CDR1 is MDHEN and CDR2 is SYDVKM. V lost 10 bases and J 0 bases, leaving 16 bases between the germline ends. CDR3 loop: CATKQGSSSYNSPLHF. The DNA for the CDR3 is TGTGCCACGAAACAGGGTTCAAGCTCCTATAATTCACCCCTCCACTTT.

The chain combines TRBV7-9 with TRBJ1-2; 8 bases align to TRBD1. The J segment lost 6 bases and the V segment lost 6 bases, leaving 9 bases of the junction unmatched. The CDR3 contains 14 residues. Germline V gene sequence: CDR1 SEHNR, CDR2 FQNEAQ (reference sequence). In nucleotides, the CDR3 is TGTGCCAGCAGTTTGGACAGGGATCGAAATGGCTACACCTTC. Encoded protein: CASSLDRDRNGYTF.

The V call is TRBV4-2, the J call TRBJ2-1, with D perhaps TRBD1 or TRBD2 (5 bases each). Germline CDR1 LGHNA, CDR2 YNFKEQ. Trimming shortened V by 1 base and J by 6 bases, and 19 bases separated the two germline ends. The length of the CDR3 is 17 residues. DNA of the CDR3: TGTGCCAGCAGCCAAGGAGTCCTTAGGGGTCGGGGCAATGAGCAGTTCTTC. Protein product: CASSQGVLRGRGNEQFF.

The CDR3: CASSMDDHGYTF. The CDR3 nucleotides are TGTGCCAGCAGCATGGACGACCATGGCTACACCTTC. J is TRBJ1-2 and V is TRBV7-2; D is ambiguous. Germline values: CDR1 SGHTA, CDR2 FQGNSA. The CDR3 covers 12 residues. Trimming removed 5 bases from V and 6 bases from J, with 10 bases in between.

J is TRBJ2-1 and V is TRBV5-1; possible D gene TRBD2, 6 bases. The CDR3 is made up of 12 amino acids. Germline values: CDR1 SGHRS, CDR2 YFSETQ. V was pared by 0 bases and J by 9 bases, with 7 bases between. DNA of the CDR3: TGCGCCAGCAGCTTGGCCGGGGGTGAGCAGTTCTTC. As protein: CASSLAGGEQFF.